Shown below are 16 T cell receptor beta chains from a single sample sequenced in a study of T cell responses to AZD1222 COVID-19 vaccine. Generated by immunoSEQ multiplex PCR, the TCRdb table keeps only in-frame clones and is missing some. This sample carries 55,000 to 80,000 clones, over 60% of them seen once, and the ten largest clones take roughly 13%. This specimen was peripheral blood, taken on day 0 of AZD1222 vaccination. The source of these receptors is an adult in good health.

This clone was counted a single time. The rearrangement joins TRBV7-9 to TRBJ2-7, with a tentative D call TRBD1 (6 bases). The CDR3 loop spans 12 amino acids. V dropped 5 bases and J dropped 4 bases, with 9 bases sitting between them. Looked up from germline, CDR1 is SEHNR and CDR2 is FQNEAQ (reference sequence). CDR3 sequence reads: CASSRTAYEQYF. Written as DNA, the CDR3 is TGTGCCAGCAGCCGGACAGCATACGAGCAGTACTTC.

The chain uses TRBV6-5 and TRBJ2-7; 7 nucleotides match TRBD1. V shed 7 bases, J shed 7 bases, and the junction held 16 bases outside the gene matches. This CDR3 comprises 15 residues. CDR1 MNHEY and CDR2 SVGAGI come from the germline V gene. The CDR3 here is CASTPGGQLPGEQYF. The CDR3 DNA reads TGTGCCAGCACCCCAGGGGGACAGCTGCCTGGGGAGCAGTACTTC.

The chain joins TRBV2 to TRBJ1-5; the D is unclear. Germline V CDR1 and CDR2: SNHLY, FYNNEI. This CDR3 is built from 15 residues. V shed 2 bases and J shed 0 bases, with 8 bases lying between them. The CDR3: CASSEYTSSNQPQHF. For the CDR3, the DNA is TGTGCCAGCAGTGAATACACCTCTAGCAATCAGCCCCAGCATTTT.

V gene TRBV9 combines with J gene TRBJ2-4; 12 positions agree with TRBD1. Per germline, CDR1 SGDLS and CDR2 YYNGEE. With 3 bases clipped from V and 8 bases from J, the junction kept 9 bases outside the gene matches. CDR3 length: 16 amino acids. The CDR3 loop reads CASSGSGTGGRDIQYF. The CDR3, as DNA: TGTGCCAGCAGCGGCAGTGGGACAGGGGGCCGGGACATTCAGTACTTC.

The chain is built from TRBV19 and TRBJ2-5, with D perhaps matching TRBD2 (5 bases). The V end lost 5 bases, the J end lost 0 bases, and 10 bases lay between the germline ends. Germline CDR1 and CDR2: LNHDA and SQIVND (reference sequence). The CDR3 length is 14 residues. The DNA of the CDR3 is TGTGCCAGTAGTCCGGGGTACTACCAAGAGACCCAGTACTTC. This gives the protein CASSPGYYQETQYF. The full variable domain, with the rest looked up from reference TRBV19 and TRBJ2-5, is DGGITQSPKYLFRKEGQNVTLSCEQNLNHDAMYWYRQDPGQGLRLIYYSQIVNDFQKGDIAEGYSVSREKKESFPLTVTSAQKNPTAFYLCASSPGYYQETQYFGPGTRLLVL.

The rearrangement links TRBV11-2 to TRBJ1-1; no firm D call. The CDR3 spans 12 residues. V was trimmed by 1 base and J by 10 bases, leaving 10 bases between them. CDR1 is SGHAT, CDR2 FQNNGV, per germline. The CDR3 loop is CASSLGLSGAFF. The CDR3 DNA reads TGTGCCAGCAGCTTAGGGCTCAGCGGAGCTTTCTTT.

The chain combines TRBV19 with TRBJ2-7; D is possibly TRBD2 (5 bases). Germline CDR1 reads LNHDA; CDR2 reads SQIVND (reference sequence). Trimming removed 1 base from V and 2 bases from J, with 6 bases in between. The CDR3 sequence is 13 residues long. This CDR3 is CASSIAGAYEQYF. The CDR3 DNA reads TGTGCCAGTAGTATAGCCGGGGCCTACGAGCAGTACTTC. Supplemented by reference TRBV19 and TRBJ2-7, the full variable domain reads DGGITQSPKYLFRKEGQNVTLSCEQNLNHDAMYWYRQDPGQGLRLIYYSQIVNDFQKGDIAEGYSVSREKKESFPLTVTSAQKNPTAFYLCASSIAGAYEQYFGPGTRLTVT.

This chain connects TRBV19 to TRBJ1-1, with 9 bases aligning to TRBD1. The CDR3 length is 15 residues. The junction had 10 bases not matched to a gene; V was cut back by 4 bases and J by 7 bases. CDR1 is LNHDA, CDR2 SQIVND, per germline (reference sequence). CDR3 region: CASSKGGTGSFEAFF. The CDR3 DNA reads TGTGCCAGTAGTAAGGGGGGGACAGGGAGTTTTGAAGCTTTCTTT.

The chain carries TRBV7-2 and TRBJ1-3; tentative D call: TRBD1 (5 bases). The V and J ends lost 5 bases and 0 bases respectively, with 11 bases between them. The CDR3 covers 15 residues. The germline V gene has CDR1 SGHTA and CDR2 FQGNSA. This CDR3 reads CASSPGPYSGNTIYF. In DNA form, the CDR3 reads TGTGCCAGCAGCCCGGGGCCCTACTCTGGAAACACCATATATTTT. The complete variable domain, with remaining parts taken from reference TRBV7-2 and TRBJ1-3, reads GAGVSQSPSNKVTEKGKDVELRCDPISGHTALYWYRQSLGQGLEFLIYFQGNSAPDKSGLPSDRFSAERTGGSVSTLTIQRTQQEDSAVYLCASSPGPYSGNTIYFGEGSWLTVV.

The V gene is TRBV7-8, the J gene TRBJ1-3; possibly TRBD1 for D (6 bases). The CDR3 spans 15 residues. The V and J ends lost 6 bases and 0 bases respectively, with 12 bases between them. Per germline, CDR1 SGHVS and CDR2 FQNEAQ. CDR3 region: CASSGGHTSGNTIYF. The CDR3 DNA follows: TGTGCCAGCAGTGGGGGGCACACCTCTGGAAACACCATATATTTT.

This CDR3 reads CAWGTVQDEQFF. Written as DNA, the CDR3 is TGTGCCTGGGGGACAGTACAGGATGAGCAGTTCTTC. The genes are TRBV30 and TRBJ2-1; 7 nucleotides align to TRBD1. Looked up from germline, CDR1 is GTSNPN and CDR2 is SVGIG (reference sequence). Trimming removed 5 bases from V and 8 bases from J; junction bases left unmatched: 6. The CDR3 spans 12 residues. Using reference TRBV30 and TRBJ2-1 for the parts outside the CDR3, the full variable domain is SQTIHQWPATLVQPVGSPLSLECTVEGTSNPNLYWYRQAAGRGLQLLFYSVGIGQISSEVPQNLSASRPQDRQFILSSKKLLLSDSGFYLCAWGTVQDEQFFGPGTRLTVL.

DNA for the CDR3: TGTGCCAGCAGCCCGCACTGGGACACCGGGGAGCTGTTTTTT. Protein product: CASSPHWDTGELFF. This chain uses TRBV6-5 with TRBJ2-2; D ambiguous. V was trimmed by 6 bases and J by 3 bases, leaving 11 bases between them. Germline V CDR1 and CDR2: MNHEY, SVGAGI. The CDR3 is 14 residues long.

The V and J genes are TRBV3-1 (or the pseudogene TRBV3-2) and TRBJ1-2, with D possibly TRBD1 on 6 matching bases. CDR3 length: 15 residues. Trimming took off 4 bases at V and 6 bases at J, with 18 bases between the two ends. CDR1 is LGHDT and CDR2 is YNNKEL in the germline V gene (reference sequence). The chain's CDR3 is CASSLGTGHGDGYTF. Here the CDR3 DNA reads TGTGCCAGCAGCCTTGGAACAGGGCATGGAGATGGCTACACCTTC.

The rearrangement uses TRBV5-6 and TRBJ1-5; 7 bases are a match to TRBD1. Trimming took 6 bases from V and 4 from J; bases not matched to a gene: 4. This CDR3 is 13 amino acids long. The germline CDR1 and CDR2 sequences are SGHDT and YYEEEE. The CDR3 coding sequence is TGTGCCAGCATTCGACAGGGTAATCAGCCCCAGCATTTT. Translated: CASIRQGNQPQHF. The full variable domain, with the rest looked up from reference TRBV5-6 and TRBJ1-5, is DAGVTQSPTHLIKTRGQQVTLRCSPKSGHDTVSWYQQALGQGPQFIFQYYEEEERQRGNFPDRFSGHQFPNYSSELNVNALLLGDSALYLCASIRQGNQPQHFGDGTRLSIL.

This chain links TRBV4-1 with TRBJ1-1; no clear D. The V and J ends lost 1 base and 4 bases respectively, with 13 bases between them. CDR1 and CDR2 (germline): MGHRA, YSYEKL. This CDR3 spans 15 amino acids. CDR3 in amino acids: CASSQGRVRVTEAFF. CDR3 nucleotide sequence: TGCGCCAGCAGCCAAGGTAGGGTTAGGGTCACTGAAGCTTTCTTT.

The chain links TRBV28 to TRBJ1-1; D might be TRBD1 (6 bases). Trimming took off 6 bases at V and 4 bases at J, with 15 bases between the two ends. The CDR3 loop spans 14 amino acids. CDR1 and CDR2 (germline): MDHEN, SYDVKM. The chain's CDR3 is CASRKGGSGTEAFF. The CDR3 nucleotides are TGTGCCAGCAGAAAAGGGGGAAGCGGCACTGAAGCTTTCTTT. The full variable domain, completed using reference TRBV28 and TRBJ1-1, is DVKVTQSSRYLVKRTGEKVFLECVQDMDHENMFWYRQDPGLGLRLIYFSYDVKMKEKGDIPEGYSVSREKKERFSLILESASTNQTSMYLCASRKGGSGTEAFFGQGTRLTVV.